This entry lists 30 T cell receptor beta chains sequenced from one sample in a study of cytomegalovirus exposure and HLA in healthy donors. This PCR relied on a set of 60 Vbeta primers and 13 Jbeta primers. Assay: immunoSEQ multiplex PCR; the TCRdb copy retains only in-frame clones and omits some. The sample lists around 120,000 clones, around 80% occurring once. The sequenced sample was PBMCs. These receptors came from a man aged 50 to 60 in good health and CMV-seronegative.

The J gene is TRBJ2-5, the V gene TRBV30; 7 nucleotides align to TRBD1. Trimming removed 3 bases from V and 5 bases from J; junction bases left unmatched: 15. The CDR3 contains 16 residues. Germline assignment: CDR1 GTSNPN and CDR2 SVGIG (reference sequence). This chain's CDR3 is CAWRTSFETGRETQYF. DNA of the CDR3: TGTGCCTGGAGGACATCCTTCGAGACAGGGCGGGAGACCCAGTACTTC. The full variable domain, rest sourced from reference TRBV30 and TRBJ2-5, is SQTIHQWPATLVQPVGSPLSLECTVEGTSNPNLYWYRQAAGRGLQLLFYSVGIGQISSEVPQNLSASRPQDRQFILSSKKLLLSDSGFYLCAWRTSFETGRETQYFGPGTRLLVL.

The chain couples TRBV10-3 to TRBJ2-2; D gene ambiguous. Trimming pared 11 bases from V and 3 bases from J, leaving 16 bases between. This CDR3 is built from 14 residues. CDR1 ENHRY and CDR2 SYGVKD come from the germline V gene. CDR3 coding DNA: TGTGCCGGCCGGTGGAGTATGGACACCGGGGAGCTGTTTTTT. Amino acid sequence: CAGRWSMDTGELFF.

The V gene is TRBV7-8, the J gene TRBJ2-5, with TRBD2 identical over 15 bases. CDR3 size: 16 residues. With V trimmed by 5 bases and J by 4 bases, 5 bases remained unmatched. CDR1 SGHVS and CDR2 FQNEAQ come from the germline V gene. The CDR3 bases are TGTGCCAGCAGCCAACGGACTAGCGGGGGGGCAGAGACCCAGTACTTC. It specifies CASSQRTSGGAETQYF.

This chain links TRBV7-3 with TRBJ1-1; possibly TRBD1 for D (5 bases). Per germline, CDR1 SGHTA and CDR2 FQGTGA. V lost 2 bases, J lost 1 base, and 8 bases lay in between. The CDR3 consists of 14 residues. The CDR3 sequence is CASSLGGGNTEAFF. The CDR3 DNA is TGTGCCAGCAGCTTAGGGGGAGGGAACACTGAAGCTTTCTTT.

This clone appeared once. This chain joins TRBV7-3 and TRBJ2-7, with 8 nucleotides matching TRBD2. V lost 0 bases, J lost 7 bases, and 8 bases stayed unmatched. Germline V gene lookup returns CDR1 SGHTA and CDR2 FQGTGA. The CDR3 runs to 15 residues. Here the CDR3 reads CASSLTRGGRREQYF. The CDR3 region has the DNA TGTGCCAGCAGCTTAACCCGGGGGGGCAGGAGGGAGCAGTACTTC.

The rearrangement links TRBV18 to TRBJ2-2, with D tentatively TRBD2 (6 bases). CDR3 length: 16 amino acids. From germline, CDR1 is KGHSH and CDR2 LQKENI. V was cut by 4 bases and J by 1 base, with 13 bases left in between. CDR3 amino acids: CASSLSTGENTGELFF. The CDR3 DNA reads TGTGCCAGCTCACTCAGCACGGGGGAGAACACCGGGGAGCTGTTTTTT. Complete variable domain (other parts from reference TRBV18 and TRBJ2-2): NAGVMQNPRHLVRRRGQEARLRCSPMKGHSHVYWYRQLPEEGLKFMVYLQKENIIDESGMPKERFSAEFPKEGPSILRIQQVVRGDSAAYFCASSLSTGENTGELFFGEGSRLTVL.

The V and J genes are TRBV27 and TRBJ2-7; possible D gene TRBD2, 5 bases. Looked up from germline, CDR1 is MNHEY and CDR2 is SMNVEV (reference sequence). V was cut by 0 bases and J by 7 bases, with 16 bases left in between. CDR3 size: 15 residues. The CDR3: CASSLSWDTPGEQYF. The CDR3, as DNA: TGTGCCAGCAGTTTATCATGGGATACACCGGGAGAGCAGTACTTC.

The rearrangement links TRBV7-8 to TRBJ1-2; 9 bases map to TRBD1. CDR3 length equals 14 residues. Germline trimming cut 5 bases from V and 4 bases from J; bases unmatched to any gene: 5. The V gene's germline CDR1 is SGHVS and CDR2 FQNEAQ. The CDR3 DNA reads TGTGCCAGCAGCGCGCGACAGGGGGTCTATGGCTACACCTTC. It is translated as CASSARQGVYGYTF. Variable domain in full (rest from reference TRBV7-8 and TRBJ1-2): GAGVSQSPRYKVAKRGQDVALRCDPISGHVSLFWYQQALGQGPEFLTYFQNEAQLDKSGLPSDRFFAERPEGSVSTLKIQRTQQEDSAVYLCASSARQGVYGYTFGSGTRLTVV.

The rearrangement links TRBV5-5 to TRBJ2-7, with 11 bases aligning to TRBD2. Germline V CDR1 and CDR2: SGHKS, YYEKEE (reference sequence). J was trimmed by 3 bases and V by 4 bases; bases with no gene match: 3. This CDR3 contains 14 residues. CDR3 nucleotide sequence: TGTGCCAGCAGCCCCGGACTAGCGGGCTACGAGCAGTACTTC. Its translation: CASSPGLAGYEQYF.

V gene TRBV11-2 combines with J gene TRBJ2-2; no clear D gene. The CDR3 totals 15 residues. Trimming took off 5 bases at V and 0 bases at J, with 10 bases between the two ends. Per germline, CDR1 SGHAT and CDR2 FQNNGV. In DNA form, the CDR3 reads TGTGCCAGCAGCCAAGCCACCGCGAACACCGGGGAGCTGTTTTTT. Amino acid sequence: CASSQATANTGELFF.

V and J are TRBV18 and TRBJ2-3; 7 bases line up with TRBD2. The V and J ends lost 6 bases and 6 bases, in that order; junction bases with no gene match: 18. The V gene's germline CDR1 is KGHSH and CDR2 LQKENI. This CDR3 is 17 amino acids long. This CDR3 reads CASSSWRTSGTGDTQYF. The CDR3 DNA sequence: TGTGCCAGCTCTTCATGGAGGACTAGTGGGACCGGGGATACGCAGTATTTT.

This chain joins TRBV6-5 and TRBJ2-7; TRBD1 matches 11 bases. Germline values: CDR1 MNHEY, CDR2 SVGAGI. The V gene end was trimmed by 0 bases and the J gene end by 6 bases; junction bases not matched to a gene: 1. The CDR3 has 14 residues. In DNA, the CDR3 is TGTGCCAGCAGTTACTCCGGGACAGGGGGCGAGCAGTACTTC. The encoded protein is CASSYSGTGGEQYF.

This clone was counted only a few times. This sequence joins TRBV19 and TRBJ2-5, with 7 bases lining up with TRBD1. The CDR3 contains 13 residues. Germline V CDR1 and CDR2: LNHDA, SQIVND (reference sequence). With V trimmed by 11 bases and J by 0 bases, 6 bases remained unmatched. In DNA form, the CDR3 reads TGTGCCGTGGGACAGACTTACCAAGAGACCCAGTACTTC. This gives the protein CAVGQTYQETQYF.

This clone was detected once. This chain joins TRBV28 and TRBJ2-7; weak D call: TRBD2 (5 bases). This CDR3 comprises 15 residues. The V gene's germline CDR1 is MDHEN and CDR2 SYDVKM. V was trimmed by 3 bases and J by 11 bases, leaving 23 bases between them. The CDR3 spells CASSFRGRRRSEEYF. The DNA for the CDR3 is TGTGCCAGCAGTTTTAGAGGACGTCGCCGGTCGGAGGAGTACTTC.

The chain employs TRBV12-5 and TRBJ2-1; D gene unclear. In germline, CDR1 is LGHNT, CDR2 FRNRAP. The V end was cut by 7 bases, the J end by 3 bases, with 10 bases between. The CDR3 loop spans 13 amino acids. This CDR3 reads CASEPDNYNEQFF. CDR3 sequence (DNA): TGTGCTAGTGAACCCGACAACTACAATGAGCAGTTCTTC.

This chain links TRBV28 with TRBJ1-1, with D unclear. This CDR3 is 14 amino acids long. Germline CDR1 is MDHEN and CDR2 is SYDVKM. V lost 2 bases and J lost 2, with 9 bases in between. The DNA of the CDR3 is TGTGCCAGCAGTTTAATGCGGTTTAACACTGAAGCTTTCTTT. Protein sequence: CASSLMRFNTEAFF. The variable domain in full, completed from reference TRBV28 and TRBJ1-1, reads DVKVTQSSRYLVKRTGEKVFLECVQDMDHENMFWYRQDPGLGLRLIYFSYDVKMKEKGDIPEGYSVSREKKERFSLILESASTNQTSMYLCASSLMRFNTEAFFGQGTRLTVV.

This sequence joins TRBV5-1 and TRBJ1-4; no reliable D call. Germline V CDR1 and CDR2: SGHRS, YFSETQ. The CDR3 length is 16 residues. The V end was cut by 4 bases, the J end by 0 bases, with 13 bases between. CDR3 region: CASSPGGSATNEKLFF. CDR3 in DNA: TGCGCCAGCAGCCCGGGCGGGAGTGCAACTAATGAAAAACTGTTTTTT.

The gene calls are TRBV19 and TRBJ1-4; D is perhaps TRBD1 (5 bases). The CDR3 is 16 residues long. Trimming shortened V by 7 bases and J by 3 bases, and 18 bases separated the two germline ends. Germline lookup yields CDR1 LNHDA and CDR2 SQIVND (reference sequence). The CDR3 DNA follows: TGTGCCAGTAACGACCACAGGCTGAACTCTAATGAAAAACTGTTTTTT. This translates into CASNDHRLNSNEKLFF.

The chain joins TRBV4-1 to TRBJ2-3; 10 nucleotides match TRBD1. Trimming cost V 1 base and J 2 bases; bases outside gene matches: 3. In germline, CDR1 is MGHRA, CDR2 YSYEKL. The CDR3 covers 16 residues. This CDR3 reads CASSQVGTGATDTQYF. The CDR3 nucleotides read TGCGCCAGCAGCCAAGTGGGGACAGGGGCCACAGATACGCAGTATTTT.

V gene TRBV28 combines with J gene TRBJ1-2, with D unclear. The ends were cut back, 11 bases at V and 6 bases at J, with 22 bases in the middle. Germline CDR1 reads MDHEN; CDR2 reads SYDVKM. The CDR3 has 14 amino acids. The CDR3 sequence: CACRGGGLYDGYTF. The CDR3 bases are TGTGCCTGCCGGGGTGGTGGGCTATACGATGGCTACACCTTC.

The CDR3 DNA sequence: TGTGCCAGCAGCGCTGGGACAGGCGCCGGCTACACCTTC. Translated, it gives CASSAGTGAGYTF. The rearrangement links TRBV5-6 to TRBJ1-2; 8 bases map to TRBD1. The J segment lost 8 bases and the V segment lost 4 bases, leaving 7 bases of the junction unmatched. The CDR3 runs to 13 residues. Germline lookup yields CDR1 SGHDT and CDR2 YYEEEE.

This chain links TRBV7-9 with TRBJ2-1; 12 bases fit TRBD2. In germline, CDR1 is SEHNR, CDR2 FQNEAQ (reference sequence). Trimming took 5 bases from V and 4 from J; bases not matched to a gene: 3. The CDR3 spans 15 residues. The CDR3 reads CASSPGTSGYNEQFF. In DNA, the CDR3 is TGTGCCAGCAGCCCCGGGACTAGCGGGTACAATGAGCAGTTCTTC.

The chain has TRBV5-4 and TRBJ2-5; 8 positions agree with TRBD1. J was trimmed by 5 bases and V by 0 bases; bases with no gene match: 3. Germline V CDR1 and CDR2: SGHNT, YYREEE (reference sequence). The CDR3 loop spans 14 amino acids. CDR3 DNA sequence: TGTGCCAGCAGCTTGGCAGGGGGCCGGGAGACCCAGTACTTC. Amino acids: CASSLAGGRETQYF.

The chain carries TRBV7-2 and TRBJ1-1; no reliable D call. Germline V gene sequence: CDR1 SGHTA, CDR2 FQGNSA. This CDR3 contains 13 residues. Trimming took 5 bases from V and 0 from J, leaving 7 bases between them. CDR3 in amino acids: CASSPVLNTEAFF. The CDR3 DNA reads TGTGCCAGCAGCCCGGTCTTGAACACTGAAGCTTTCTTT.

The chain links TRBV7-2 to TRBJ1-2; 10 bases align to TRBD1. The germline gives CDR1 SGHTA, CDR2 FQGNSA. The CDR3 is made up of 17 amino acids. The trim removed 5 bases at V and 4 bases at J, leaving 13 bases unmatched. CDR3 in DNA: TGTGCCAGCAGCGAGATTTTAAGGACAGGGGGAATCTATGGCTACACCTTC. Its translation is CASSEILRTGGIYGYTF.

The V and J genes are TRBV5-1 and TRBJ2-1; 11 bases map to TRBD2. In germline, CDR1 is SGHRS, CDR2 YFSETQ. There are 14 residues in the CDR3. V was clipped by 5 bases and J by 4 bases; unmatched bases: 2. The CDR3 DNA is TGCGCCAGCAGATCTAGCGGGGGGTACAATGAGCAGTTCTTC. It codes for CASRSSGGYNEQFF.

This clone came up once. This rearrangement joins TRBV4-1 to TRBJ2-5; unclear D gene. Trimming pared 4 bases from V and 5 bases from J, leaving 11 bases between. The CDR3 extends over 13 amino acids. Germline V CDR1 and CDR2: MGHRA, YSYEKL. As DNA, the CDR3 is TGCGCCAGCAGCCTGGCTTATATGGAGACCCAGTACTTC. Translating gives CASSLAYMETQYF.

The chain employs TRBV15 and TRBJ1-2; no firm D call. From germline, CDR1 is LNHNV and CDR2 YYDKDF (reference sequence). V lost 0 bases and J lost 7, with 12 bases in between. The CDR3 extends over 14 amino acids. The CDR3 is CATSRDRMEAGYTF. In nucleotides, the CDR3 is TGTGCCACCAGCAGAGATAGGATGGAGGCTGGCTACACCTTC.

This chain joins TRBV28 and TRBJ2-1; D ambiguous. Germline V CDR1 and CDR2: MDHEN, SYDVKM. This CDR3 is 15 amino acids long. Trimming took off 2 bases at V and 11 bases at J, with 19 bases between the two ends. The DNA for the CDR3 is TGTGCCAGCAGTTTAACCCTTAATAGGCGGTTCCAGCAGTTCTTC. Translation gives CASSLTLNRRFQQFF.

Concerning this clone: The germline gene is not matched at one end of the junction; a read error may be the cause. The chain is built from TRBV6-5 and TRBJ2-7, with 7 bases matching TRBD2. The CDR3 runs 15 residues. Germline lookup yields CDR1 MNHEY and CDR2 SVGAGI. The CDR3: CSSHRGTTASYEQYF. The CDR3 DNA follows: TGTTCCAGCCATCGCGGGACTACCGCCTCCTACGAGCAGTACTTC.